A single sample gave rise to the 14 T cell receptor beta chains below, sequenced in a study of T cells in women clearing cervical HPV infection. Sequencing used immunoSEQ multiplex PCR; TCRdb keeps in-frame clones, though not all of them. The sample is made up of 46,000 or so clones, and the top ten hold 35% to 45% of it. Material: blood buffy coat. These TCRs come from a woman between 18 and 75 years old with a cervical HPV16 infection that either progressed to CIN3+ or cleared (not recorded which).

The covered CDR3 bases are TGCGCCAGCAGCTTGCTTGCCCAGCGGGGGTACAATGAG. Amino acids: CASSLLAQRGYNE. The CDR3 in its entirety is CASSLLAQRGYNEQFF. The gene calls are TRBV5-1 and TRBJ2-1; 8 nucleotides match TRBD2. Read coverage stops 3 residues before the CDR3 terminus; the germline J gene supplies the remainder. This CDR3 spans 16 amino acids. CDR1 and CDR2 from the germline V gene are SGHRS and YFSETQ. V lost 1 base and J lost 4; bases outside the gene matches: 7.

Comments on this clone: The read ends 3 residues before the CDR3 terminus; that terminus is restored from the germline J gene. V is TRBV19 and J is TRBJ2-6, with 9 nucleotides matching TRBD1. Germline V CDR1 and CDR2: LNHDA, SQIVND (reference sequence). V gave up 6 bases and J gave up 4 bases; unmatched junction bases: 4. The length of the CDR3 is 15 residues. CDR3 loop: CASRRDRVGANVLTF. The part of the CDR3 DNA that was read is TGTGCCAGTAGGAGGGACAGGGTCGGGGCCAACGTC.

Notes on this clone: The CDR3 is cut off 3 residues early in the read; its end comes from the germline J gene. V usage is TRBV18 and J usage is TRBJ2-7, with 10 bases fitting TRBD2. J was trimmed by 0 bases and V by 6 bases; bases with no gene match: 14. The CDR3 sequence is 18 residues long. Germline V CDR1 and CDR2: KGHSH, LQKENI. CDR3 loop: CASSLGVAGGQSSYEQYF. The CDR3 DNA, read in part, is TGTGCCAGCTCCCTTGGAGTAGCGGGAGGCCAGAGCTCCTACGAG.

The CDR3 loop reads CSVDVWGDTDTQYF. The DNA read from the CDR3 is TGCAGCGTTGACGTGTGGGGGGACACAGATACG. The chain combines TRBV29-1 with TRBJ2-3, with D perhaps matching TRBD2 (6 bases). The read stops 3 residues short of the end of the CDR3; the missing end is completed from the germline J gene. V was clipped by 3 bases and J by 2 bases, with 12 bases between them. This CDR3 is built from 14 residues. The germline CDR1 and CDR2 sequences are SQVTM and ANQGSEA.

As concerns this clone: The read gets to within 3 residues of the CDR3 end, and the germline J gene fills in the rest. The V call is TRBV19, the J call TRBJ1-2, with a weak D call TRBD1 (5 bases). V lost 3 bases and J lost 5, with 13 bases in between. In germline, CDR1 is LNHDA, CDR2 SQIVND (reference sequence). The CDR3 is 14 amino acids. CDR3 sequence: CASSIKTALYGYTF. Partial CDR3 DNA: TGTGCCAGTAGTATTAAGACAGCACTTTATGGC. The full variable domain, rest sourced from reference TRBV19 and TRBJ1-2, is DGGITQSPKYLFRKEGQNVTLSCEQNLNHDAMYWYRQDPGQGLRLIYYSQIVNDFQKGDIAEGYSVSREKKESFPLTVTSAQKNPTAFYLCASSIKTALYGYTFGSGTRLTVV.

As regards this clone: The read terminates 3 residues before the CDR3 end, so the remaining end is supplied by the germline J gene. The chain combines TRBV6-4 with TRBJ2-3; 7 bases are a match to TRBD2. The germline V gene encodes CDR1 MRHNA and CDR2 SNTAGT. The length of the CDR3 is 15 residues. Trimming took 3 bases from V and 0 from J; bases not matched to a gene: 3. The sequenced part of the CDR3 DNA is TGTGCCAGCAGTGAAAGTAGCGGGAGCACAGATACG. As protein: CASSESSGSTDT. The whole CDR3 protein is CASSESSGSTDTQYF.

A note on this clone: Read data end 3 residues before the CDR3 end; the end is taken from the germline J gene. This sequence joins TRBV5-1 and TRBJ1-4; TRBD1 agrees at 7 bases. V shed 1 base and J 7 bases; nucleotides not matched to a gene: 4. The germline CDR1 and CDR2 sequences are SGHRS and YFSETQ. This CDR3 contains 14 residues. The CDR3 sequence: CASSLRGLVEKLFF. CDR3 bases read: TGCGCCAGCAGCTTGAGGGGGCTGGTTGAAAAA.

A note on this clone: Read sequence stops 3 residues before the CDR3 end, and the germline J gene provides the missing end. The chain combines TRBV7-9 with TRBJ2-4, with D possibly matching TRBD1 (5 bases). The CDR3 has 14 amino acids. Trimming stripped 7 bases from V and 2 bases from J, with 12 bases between. Germline CDR1 and CDR2: SEHNR and FQNEAQ (reference sequence). Partial CDR3 DNA: TGTGCCAGCACCCCCGTGGACACCAAAAACATT. Protein sequence: CASTPVDTKNI. The CDR3 in its entirety is CASTPVDTKNIQYF.

Concerning this clone: A read error may account for a junction end that differs from germline. The CDR3 bases that were read are TGCGCCAGCAGCCCGGGGGAAACAGATACG. It is translated as CASSPGETDT. The CDR3 as a whole reads CASSPGETDTQYF. The chain recombines TRBV4-2 with TRBJ2-3, with D maybe TRBD2 (6 bases). The read finishes 3 residues shy of the CDR3 end, and the germline J gene is used to complete it. The CDR3 is 13 amino acids. Looked up from germline, CDR1 is LGHNA and CDR2 is YNFKEQ.

Worth noting for this clone: The read is 3 residues too short to cover the CDR3 end, so that end is filled in from the germline J gene. The chain employs TRBV20-1 and TRBJ2-5, with a possible D match to TRBD2 (6 bases). Trimming cost V 8 bases and J 7 bases, with 26 bases left between them. From germline, CDR1 is DFQATT and CDR2 SNEGSKA (reference sequence). The CDR3 loop spans 15 amino acids. The CDR3 here is CSFPEEGSPQRTQYF. Incomplete CDR3 DNA: TGCAGTTTCCCCGAGGAGGGGTCCCCGCAAAGGACC.

Incomplete CDR3 DNA: TGTGCCAGCACGGGATCAGGGGGCGCTGGGGGC. Encoded protein: CASTGSGGAGG. The CDR3 as a whole reads CASTGSGGAGGYTF. The V gene is TRBV2, the J gene TRBJ1-2; the match to TRBD1 covers 8 bases. The CDR3 goes on 3 residues after the read ends, and that part is filled in from the germline J gene. The CDR3 has 14 amino acids. Germline CDR1 reads SNHLY; CDR2 reads FYNNEI.

In regard to this clone: The read ends 3 residues before the CDR3 terminus; that terminus is restored from the germline J gene. The chain links TRBV5-6 to TRBJ2-3, with D perhaps TRBD1 (5 bases). In germline, CDR1 is SGHDT, CDR2 YYEEEE. Trimming removed 0 bases at V and 5 bases at J, with 13 bases between. The CDR3 loop spans 15 amino acids. Incomplete CDR3 DNA: TGTGCCAGCAGCTTGGGCAGGGCTACACGAGATACG. This codes for CASSLGRATRDT. The full CDR3 protein is CASSLGRATRDTQYF.

For this clone: The CDR3 end lies 3 residues beyond the end of the read and is filled in from the germline J gene. V and J are TRBV20-1 and TRBJ1-1, with D tentatively TRBD1 (6 bases). CDR1 and CDR2 from the germline V gene are DFQATT and SNEGSKA (reference sequence). The CDR3 is 12 amino acids. This chain's CDR3 is CSARRDKSGAFF. CDR3 bases read: TGCAGTGCTAGAAGGGACAAATCTGGG.

Notes on this clone: The junction departs from germline at one end; a sequencing error may be responsible. The DNA ends 3 residues before the CDR3 does, and the rest of the CDR3 is filled in from the germline J gene. The J gene is TRBJ1-6, the V gene TRBV7-7, with D uncertain. Per germline, CDR1 SSHAT and CDR2 FNYEAQ (reference sequence). The CDR3 has 13 residues. CDR3 DNA (partial): TGTGCTAGCAGCACCAACAGTGATTCACCC. Its protein product is CASSTNSDSP. The full CDR3 is CASSTNSDSPLHF.